This T cell receptor beta chain appears in the sequencing data of a study of beta chain features in type 1 diabetes. Points from the study as a whole: A moderate, significant TCRB CDR3 shortening appeared in type 1 diabetes across four CD4+ subsets.

This CDR3 comprises 14 residues. Per the germline V gene, CDR1 is LGHNA and CDR2 is YSLEER. The V end lost 1 base, the J end lost 7 bases, and 11 bases lay between the germline ends. cDNA synthesis used the whole RNA isolate, giving expressed TCRB sequences. Method: immunoSEQ multiplex PCR; TCRdb's copy keeps in-frame clones and lacks some. The sample records about 240,000 clones, 27% being singletons. Details on this clone: Its antigen is not known.

This TCR came from a man aged 25-45 years in good health. Material: central memory CD4+ T cells from blood. This chain uses TRBV4-3 with TRBJ1-5; the D is unclear. CDR3 DNA sequence: TGCGCCAGCAGCCAAGGCATGGGAGGCCAGCCCCAGCATTTT. Amino acids: CASSQGMGGQPQHF.